Shown below are 10 T cell receptor beta chains from a single sample sequenced in a study of cytotoxic CD8 clonotypes in ibrutinib-treated CLL. Generated by immunoSEQ multiplex PCR, the TCRdb table keeps only in-frame clones and is missing some. Of almost 250,000 clones in the sample, roughly 70% are singletons; the top ten hold 15%. Here the sequenced sample was PBMCs, taken after 24 months of ibrutinib treatment. The receptors were gathered from a human donor with chronic lymphocytic leukemia.

This clone was seen a single time. The gene calls are TRBV13 and TRBJ2-7; 14 bases map to TRBD2. V lost 5 bases to trimming and J lost 7 bases; unmatched junction nucleotides: 13. CDR3 length equals 17 residues. Per germline, CDR1 PRHDT and CDR2 FYEKMQ (reference sequence). As DNA, the CDR3 is TGTGCCAGCAGCCTAAGGGGGGGGACTAGCGGGAGTTTGGAGCAGTACTTC. Protein: CASSLRGGTSGSLEQYF.

The rearrangement joins TRBV29-1 to TRBJ2-5; D ambiguous. From germline, CDR1 is SQVTM and CDR2 ANQGSEA. The CDR3 sequence is 12 residues long. V lost 3 bases and J lost 2, with 7 bases in between. This chain's CDR3 is CSVEYSQETQYF. The CDR3 region has the DNA TGCAGCGTTGAGTATAGTCAAGAGACCCAGTACTTC.

The gene calls are TRBV29-1 and TRBJ2-7, with D possibly being TRBD2 (5 bases). V lost 7 bases and J lost 2, with 15 bases in between. The CDR3 loop spans 13 amino acids. Germline CDR1 SQVTM, CDR2 ANQGSEA. This CDR3 reads CSAMGREAYEQYF. CDR3 coding DNA: TGCAGCGCCATGGGCCGGGAAGCCTACGAGCAGTACTTC.

V gene TRBV30 combines with J gene TRBJ1-6; 7 bases fit TRBD1. The CDR3 totals 13 residues. V dropped 1 base and J dropped 9; count of bases not matched to a gene: 3. Germline lookup yields CDR1 GTSNPN and CDR2 SVGIG (reference sequence). This CDR3 is CAWSGQGVSPLHF. The CDR3 region has the DNA TGTGCCTGGAGTGGACAGGGTGTTTCACCCCTCCACTTT. Looking up the rest from reference TRBV30 and TRBJ1-6 gives the full variable domain: SQTIHQWPATLVQPVGSPLSLECTVEGTSNPNLYWYRQAAGRGLQLLFYSVGIGQISSEVPQNLSASRPQDRQFILSSKKLLLSDSGFYLCAWSGQGVSPLHFGNGTRLTVT.

V is TRBV30 and J is TRBJ2-1; D gene uncertain. The CDR3 contains 13 residues. Germline values: CDR1 GTSNPN, CDR2 SVGIG (reference sequence). V lost 0 bases and J lost 3, with 6 bases in between. The CDR3 sequence is CAWSVGVYNEQFF. The CDR3, as DNA: TGTGCCTGGAGTGTTGGCGTCTACAATGAGCAGTTCTTC.

The rearrangement links TRBV2 to TRBJ2-7; 9 nucleotides agree with TRBD2. The CDR3 contains 14 residues. Losses at the gene ends were 7 bases for V and 1 base for J; bases not matched to a gene: 5. The V gene's germline CDR1 is SNHLY and CDR2 FYNNEI. The CDR3 nucleotides read TGTGCCAGCACCCAGCGGGAGGATTCCTACGAGCAGTACTTC. Its protein product is CASTQREDSYEQYF.

This clone was seen more than once but under ten times. CDR3 sequence: CASSPRTANYGYTF. CDR3 in DNA: TGTGCCAGCAGTCCCCGGACAGCTAACTATGGCTACACCTTC. The rearrangement uses TRBV28 and TRBJ1-2; weak D call: TRBD1 (6 bases). CDR1 is MDHEN and CDR2 is SYDVKM in the germline V gene. The CDR3 is made up of 14 amino acids. Between the trimmed V and J ends, which lost 5 bases and 0 bases, there was a span of 10 bases.

This clone has only a few counts. The chain links TRBV5-1 to TRBJ1-1; TRBD1 agrees at 7 bases. V was pared by 2 bases and J by 1 base, with 2 bases of the junction left unmatched. The CDR3 has 14 residues. Germline V gives CDR1 SGHRS, CDR2 YFSETQ. The CDR3 spells CASSLGDRNTEAFF. CDR3 DNA: TGCGCCAGCAGCTTAGGGGACAGGAACACTGAAGCTTTCTTT.

J is TRBJ2-5 and V is TRBV2; 7 bases are a match to TRBD1. The CDR3 runs to 13 residues. V was pared by 5 bases and J by 5 bases, with 5 bases of the junction left unmatched. Looked up from germline, CDR1 is SNHLY and CDR2 is FYNNEI. The CDR3 nucleotides read TGTGCCAGCAGTCCGACAGGGTTGGAGACCCAGTACTTC. Amino acids: CASSPTGLETQYF.

The genes are TRBV4-3 and TRBJ2-5, with 10 positions matching TRBD2. The CDR3 has 16 residues. Germline assignment: CDR1 LGHNA and CDR2 YSLEER. The ends lost 5 bases at V and 5 bases at J; junction bases unmatched: 11. The CDR3 here is CASSGNSGRAWETQYF. The DNA of the CDR3 is TGCGCCAGCAGCGGGAACAGCGGGAGGGCTTGGGAGACCCAGTACTTC.